The clone carrying this T cell receptor beta chain was counted between two and nine times. Its matching antigen is unknown. The data belong to a study of yellow fever vaccine responses in identical twins. Study-wide results and limits: As reported, the vaccine T cell response of twins seemed partly convergent and partly personalized.

One entry per CDR3 protein results from TCRdb running MiXCR on the RT-PCR reads. The table includes roughly 2,300 distinct CDR3 sequences, around 8.7% detected once. The CDR3 sequence is 13 residues long. Unmatched junction bases numbered 1, after V lost 5 bases and J lost 4 bases. CDR1 is ENHRY and CDR2 is SYGVKD in the germline V gene. This sequence joins TRBV10-3 and TRBJ2-3; 9 bases agree with TRBD1. This TCR was sampled from a woman aged 18 to 35 who received the yellow fever vaccine. The sequencing here drew on T cells from blood (PBMCs), unsorted or a sorted subset (not recorded which), taken about 2 years after vaccination. CDR3 region: CAISRTGADTQYF. The CDR3 DNA reads TGTGCCATCAGTCGGACAGGGGCAGATACGCAGTATTTT.